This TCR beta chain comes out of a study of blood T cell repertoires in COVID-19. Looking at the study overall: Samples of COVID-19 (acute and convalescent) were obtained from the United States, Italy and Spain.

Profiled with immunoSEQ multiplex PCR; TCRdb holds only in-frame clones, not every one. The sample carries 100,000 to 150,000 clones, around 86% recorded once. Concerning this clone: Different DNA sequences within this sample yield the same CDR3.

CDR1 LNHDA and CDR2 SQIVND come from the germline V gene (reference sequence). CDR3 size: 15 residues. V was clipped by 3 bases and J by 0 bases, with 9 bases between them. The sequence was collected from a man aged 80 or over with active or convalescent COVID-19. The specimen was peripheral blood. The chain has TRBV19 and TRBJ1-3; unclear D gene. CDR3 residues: CASSIGDSSGNTIYF. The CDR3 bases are TGTGCCAGTAGTATCGGGGATAGCTCTGGAAACACCATATATTTT. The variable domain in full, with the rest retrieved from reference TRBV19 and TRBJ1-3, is DGGITQSPKYLFRKEGQNVTLSCEQNLNHDAMYWYRQDPGQGLRLIYYSQIVNDFQKGDIAEGYSVSREKKESFPLTVTSAQKNPTAFYLCASSIGDSSGNTIYFGEGSWLTVV.